This T cell receptor (beta chain) was documented in a study of cytomegalovirus exposure and HLA in healthy donors. Study-level points and caveats: Several top significant clusters appeared, in a later analysis, to be linked to common viral pathogens.

The V gene end was trimmed by 6 bases and the J gene end by 8 bases; junction bases not matched to a gene: 15. The CDR3 covers 16 residues. Germline loops: CDR1 MNHEY, CDR2 SMNVEV (reference sequence). In the PCR, 60 Vbeta and 13 Jbeta primers were used. Assay: immunoSEQ multiplex PCR; the TCRdb copy retains only in-frame clones and omits some. The data show about 70,000 clones, around 74% seen once. Notes on this clone: Its antigen is unidentified.

The rearrangement uses TRBV27 and TRBJ2-7; the match to TRBD2 covers 11 bases. The sequencing input was PBMCs. This TCR was recovered from a human donor in good health. CDR3 DNA: TGTGCCAGCAGCATAAAAAGTAGCGGGAGGGCCGACAAGCAGTACTTC. Translated, it gives CASSIKSSGRADKQYF.